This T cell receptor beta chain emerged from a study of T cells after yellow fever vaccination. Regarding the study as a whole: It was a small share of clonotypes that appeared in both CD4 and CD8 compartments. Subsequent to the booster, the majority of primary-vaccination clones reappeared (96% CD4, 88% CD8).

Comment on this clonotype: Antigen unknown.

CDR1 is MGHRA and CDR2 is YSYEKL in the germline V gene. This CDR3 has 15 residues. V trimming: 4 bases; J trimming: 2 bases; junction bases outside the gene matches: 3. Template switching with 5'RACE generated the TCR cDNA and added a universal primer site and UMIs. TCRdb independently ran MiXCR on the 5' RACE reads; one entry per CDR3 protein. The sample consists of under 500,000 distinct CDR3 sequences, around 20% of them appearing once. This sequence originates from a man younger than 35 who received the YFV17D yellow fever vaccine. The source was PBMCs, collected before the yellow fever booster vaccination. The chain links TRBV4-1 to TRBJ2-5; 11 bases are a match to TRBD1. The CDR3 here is CASSPGTGGQETQYF. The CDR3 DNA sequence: TGCGCCAGCAGCCCCGGGACAGGGGGACAAGAGACCCAGTACTTC.